This T cell receptor (beta chain) is drawn from a study of early T cells in non-severe SARS-CoV-2 infection. Broader study findings: Database matching using VDJdb favored anti-spike CD8 responses, with private and CD4 specificities left missing.

V shed 3 bases and J 5 bases; nucleotides not matched to a gene: 12. This CDR3 has 16 residues. Germline values: CDR1 LGHNA, CDR2 YSLEER. TCRdb re-derived calls from the 5' RACE reads in MiXCR, one entry per CDR3 protein. The data hold tens of thousands of distinct CDR3 sequences, with more than 5% observed a single time. This clonotype was found many times. What it binds is unknown. Sequencing was performed on whole blood. This rearrangement joins TRBV4-3 to TRBJ1-1; 7 positions agree with TRBD1. The origin of this receptor is an adult who was a healthcare worker with PCR-confirmed SARS-CoV-2 infection or an uninfected control (not recorded which). The CDR3 loop reads CASSQDPIGGRTEAFF. The CDR3 DNA is TGCGCCAGCAGCCAGGACCCCATAGGGGGCAGGACTGAAGCTTTCTTT.